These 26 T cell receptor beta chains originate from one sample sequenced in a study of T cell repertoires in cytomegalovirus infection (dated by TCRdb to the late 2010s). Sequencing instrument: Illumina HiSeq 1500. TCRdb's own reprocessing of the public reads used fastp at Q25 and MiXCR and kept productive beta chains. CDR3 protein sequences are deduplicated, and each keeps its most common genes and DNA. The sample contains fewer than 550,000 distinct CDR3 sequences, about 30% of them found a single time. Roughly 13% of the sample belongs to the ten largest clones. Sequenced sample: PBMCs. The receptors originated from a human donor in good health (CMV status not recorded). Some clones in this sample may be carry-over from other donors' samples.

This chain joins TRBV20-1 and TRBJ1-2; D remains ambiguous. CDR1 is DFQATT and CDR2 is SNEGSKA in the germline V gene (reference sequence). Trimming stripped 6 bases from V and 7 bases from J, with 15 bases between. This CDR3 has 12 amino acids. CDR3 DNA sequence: TGCAGTGCCCCGAACCCAATGGGTGGCTACACCTTC. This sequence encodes CSAPNPMGGYTF.

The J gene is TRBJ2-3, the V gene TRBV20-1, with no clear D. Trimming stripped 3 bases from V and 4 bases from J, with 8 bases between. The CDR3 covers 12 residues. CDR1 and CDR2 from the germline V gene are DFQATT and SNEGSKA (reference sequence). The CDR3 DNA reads TGCAGTGCTAGTATGACTGCAGATACGCAGTATTTT. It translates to CSASMTADTQYF.

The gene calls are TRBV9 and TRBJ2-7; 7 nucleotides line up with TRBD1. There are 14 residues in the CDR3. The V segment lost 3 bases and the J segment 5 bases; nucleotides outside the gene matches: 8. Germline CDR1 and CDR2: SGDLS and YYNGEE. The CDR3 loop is CASSASGQADEQYF. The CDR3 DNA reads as TGTGCCAGCAGCGCATCCGGACAGGCCGACGAGCAGTACTTC.

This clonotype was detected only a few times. CDR3 bases: TGTGCCAGCAATATCGGCGGGAGGACCTACAATGAGCAGTTCTTC. This translates into CASNIGGRTYNEQFF. The genes are TRBV12-3 or TRBV12-4 and TRBJ2-1; 8 bases fit TRBD2. The CDR3 extends over 15 amino acids. The ends lost 7 bases at V and 2 bases at J; junction bases unmatched: 7.

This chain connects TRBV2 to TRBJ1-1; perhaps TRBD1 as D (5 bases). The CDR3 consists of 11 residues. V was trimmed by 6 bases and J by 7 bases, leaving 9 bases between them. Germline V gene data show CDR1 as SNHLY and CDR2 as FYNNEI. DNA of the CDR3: TGTGCCAGCAGAGAGACAGTTGAAGCTTTCTTT. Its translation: CASRETVEAFF.

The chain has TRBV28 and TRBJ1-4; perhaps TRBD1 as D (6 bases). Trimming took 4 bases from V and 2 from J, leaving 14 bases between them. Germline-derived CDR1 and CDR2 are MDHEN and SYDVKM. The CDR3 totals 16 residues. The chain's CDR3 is CASSSHGGLTNEKLFF. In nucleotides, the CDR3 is TGTGCCAGCAGTTCTCACGGGGGCTTGACTAATGAAAAACTGTTTTTT.

The CDR3 DNA follows: TGTGCCAGCAGTCCGACTCTGGGCTCCTACAATGAGCAGTTCTTC. Translated: CASSPTLGSYNEQFF. This sequence joins TRBV6-5 and TRBJ2-1, with unresolved D. CDR1 is MNHEY and CDR2 is SVGAGI in the germline V gene. This CDR3 has 15 residues. Deletions cut 5 bases from V and 0 bases from J, with 11 bases between.

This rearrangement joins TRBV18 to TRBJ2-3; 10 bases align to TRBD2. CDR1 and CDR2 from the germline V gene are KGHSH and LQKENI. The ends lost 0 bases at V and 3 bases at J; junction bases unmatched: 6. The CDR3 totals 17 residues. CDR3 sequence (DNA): TGTGCCAGCTCACCACCGGGGACTAGCGTTCAGACAGATACGCAGTATTTT. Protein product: CASSPPGTSVQTDTQYF.

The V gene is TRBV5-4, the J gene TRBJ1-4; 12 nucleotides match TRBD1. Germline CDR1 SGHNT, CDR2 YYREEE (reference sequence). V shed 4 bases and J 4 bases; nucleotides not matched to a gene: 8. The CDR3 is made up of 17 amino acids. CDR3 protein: CASSATGTGGRNEKLFF. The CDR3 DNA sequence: TGTGCCAGCAGCGCAACCGGGACAGGGGGCCGTAATGAAAAACTGTTTTTT.

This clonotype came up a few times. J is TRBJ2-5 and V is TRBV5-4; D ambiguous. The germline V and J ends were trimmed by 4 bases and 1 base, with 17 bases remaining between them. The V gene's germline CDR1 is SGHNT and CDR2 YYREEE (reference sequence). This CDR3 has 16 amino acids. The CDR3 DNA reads TGTGCCAGCAGCCCTGGCGGTCTTGGCGGCCAAGAGACCCAGTACTTC. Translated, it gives CASSPGGLGGQETQYF.

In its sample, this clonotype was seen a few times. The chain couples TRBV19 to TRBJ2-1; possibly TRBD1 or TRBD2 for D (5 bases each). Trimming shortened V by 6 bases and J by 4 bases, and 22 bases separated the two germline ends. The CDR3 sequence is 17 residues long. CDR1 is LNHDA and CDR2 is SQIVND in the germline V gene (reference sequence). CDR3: CASSPDGATSRYNEQFF. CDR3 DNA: TGTGCCAGTAGCCCGGACGGGGCGACGTCCCGATACAATGAGCAGTTCTTC.

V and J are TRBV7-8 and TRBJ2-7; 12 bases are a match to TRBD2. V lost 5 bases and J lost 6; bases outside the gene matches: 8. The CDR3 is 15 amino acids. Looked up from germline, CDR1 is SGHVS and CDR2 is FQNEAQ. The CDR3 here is CASSSPVTSGSEQYF. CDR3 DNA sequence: TGTGCCAGCAGCAGCCCCGTGACTAGCGGGAGCGAGCAGTACTTC.

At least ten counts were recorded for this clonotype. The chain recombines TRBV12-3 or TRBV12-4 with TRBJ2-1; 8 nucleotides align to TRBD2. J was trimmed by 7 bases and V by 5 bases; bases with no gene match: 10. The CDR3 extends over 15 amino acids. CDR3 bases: TGTGCCAGCAGTAGAGCGGGAGTGGTTGCAAATGAGCAGTTCTTC. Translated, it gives CASSRAGVVANEQFF.

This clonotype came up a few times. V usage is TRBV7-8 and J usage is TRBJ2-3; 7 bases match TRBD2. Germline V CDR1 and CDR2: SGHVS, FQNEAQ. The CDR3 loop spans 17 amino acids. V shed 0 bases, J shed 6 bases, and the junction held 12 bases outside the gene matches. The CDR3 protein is CASSLARWRERVDTQYF. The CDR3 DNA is TGTGCCAGCAGCTTAGCGCGGTGGCGGGAGAGGGTGGATACGCAGTATTTT.

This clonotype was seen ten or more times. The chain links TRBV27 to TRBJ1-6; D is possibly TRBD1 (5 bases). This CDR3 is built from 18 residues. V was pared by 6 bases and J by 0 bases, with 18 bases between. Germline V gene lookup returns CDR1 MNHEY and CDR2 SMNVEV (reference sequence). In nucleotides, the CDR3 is TGTGCCAGCAGACAGGACTCAGTTCGGAGCTCCTATAATTCACCCCTCCACTTT. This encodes CASRQDSVRSSYNSPLHF.

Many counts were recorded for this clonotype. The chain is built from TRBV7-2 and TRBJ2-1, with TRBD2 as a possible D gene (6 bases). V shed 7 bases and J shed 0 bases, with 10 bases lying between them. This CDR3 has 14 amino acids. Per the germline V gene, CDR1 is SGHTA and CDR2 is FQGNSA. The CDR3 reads CASKEGHSYNEQFF. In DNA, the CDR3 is TGTGCCAGCAAGGAGGGCCACTCCTACAATGAGCAGTTCTTC.

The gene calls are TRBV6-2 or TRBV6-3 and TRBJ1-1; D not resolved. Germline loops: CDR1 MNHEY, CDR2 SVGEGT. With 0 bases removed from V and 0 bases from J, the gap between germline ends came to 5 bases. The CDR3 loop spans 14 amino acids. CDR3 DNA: TGTGCCAGCAGTTACTCGGAACTGAACACTGAAGCTTTCTTT. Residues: CASSYSELNTEAFF.

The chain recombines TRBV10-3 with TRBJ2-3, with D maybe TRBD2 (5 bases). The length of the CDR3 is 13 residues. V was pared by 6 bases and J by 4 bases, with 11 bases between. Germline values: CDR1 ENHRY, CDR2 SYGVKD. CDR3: CAISLAGADTQYF. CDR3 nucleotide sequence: TGTGCCATCAGCCTAGCCGGGGCAGATACGCAGTATTTT.

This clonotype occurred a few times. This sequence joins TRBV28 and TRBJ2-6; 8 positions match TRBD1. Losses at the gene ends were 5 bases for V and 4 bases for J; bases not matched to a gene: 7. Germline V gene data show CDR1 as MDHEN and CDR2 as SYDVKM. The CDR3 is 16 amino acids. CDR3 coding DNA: TGTGCCAGCAGTGGAAGGACAGGGCTCGGGGCCAACGTCCTGACTTTC. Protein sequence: CASSGRTGLGANVLTF.

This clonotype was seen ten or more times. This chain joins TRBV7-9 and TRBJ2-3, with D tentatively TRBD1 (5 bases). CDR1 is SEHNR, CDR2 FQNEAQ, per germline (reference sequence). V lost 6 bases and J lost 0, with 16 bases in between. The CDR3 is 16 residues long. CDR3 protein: CASSPVGRLSTDTQYF. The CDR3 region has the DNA TGTGCCAGCAGTCCGGTGGGGCGCTTGAGCACAGATACGCAGTATTTT.

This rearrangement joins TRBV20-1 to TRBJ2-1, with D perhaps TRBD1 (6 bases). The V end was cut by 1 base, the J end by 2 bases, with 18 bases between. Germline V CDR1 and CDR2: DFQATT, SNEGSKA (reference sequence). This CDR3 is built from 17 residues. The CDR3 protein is CSARGRRQQGTYNEQFF. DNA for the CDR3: TGCAGTGCTAGAGGGCGCAGACAACAGGGAACCTACAATGAGCAGTTCTTC.

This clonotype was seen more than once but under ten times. The CDR3 DNA follows: TGCAGCGTAATAAACCCAACTAATGAAAAACTGTTTTTT. Amino acid sequence: CSVINPTNEKLFF. This chain connects TRBV29-1 to TRBJ1-4; D unresolved. The CDR3 length is 13 residues. V gave up 6 bases and J gave up 0 bases, with 8 bases separating them. The germline V gene has CDR1 SQVTM and CDR2 ANQGSEA.

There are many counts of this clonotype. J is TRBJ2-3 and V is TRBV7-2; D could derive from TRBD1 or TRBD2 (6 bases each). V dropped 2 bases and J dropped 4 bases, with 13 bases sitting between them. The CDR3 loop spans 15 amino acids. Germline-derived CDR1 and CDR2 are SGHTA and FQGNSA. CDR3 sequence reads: CASSLFPGAADTQYF. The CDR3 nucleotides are TGTGCCAGCAGCTTATTCCCGGGGGCGGCAGATACGCAGTATTTT.

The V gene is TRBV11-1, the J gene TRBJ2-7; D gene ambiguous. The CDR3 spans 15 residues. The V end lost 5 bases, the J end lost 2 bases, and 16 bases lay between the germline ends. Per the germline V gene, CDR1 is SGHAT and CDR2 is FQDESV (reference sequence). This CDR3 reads CASSPTWSSTYEQYF. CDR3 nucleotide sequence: TGTGCCAGCAGCCCCACTTGGTCCTCAACCTACGAGCAGTACTTC.

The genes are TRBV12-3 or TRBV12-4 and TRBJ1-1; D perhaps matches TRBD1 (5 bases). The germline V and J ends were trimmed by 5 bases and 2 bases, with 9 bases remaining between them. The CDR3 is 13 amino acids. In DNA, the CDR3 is TGTGCCAGCAGTAACAGGATTAACACTGAAGCTTTCTTT. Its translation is CASSNRINTEAFF.

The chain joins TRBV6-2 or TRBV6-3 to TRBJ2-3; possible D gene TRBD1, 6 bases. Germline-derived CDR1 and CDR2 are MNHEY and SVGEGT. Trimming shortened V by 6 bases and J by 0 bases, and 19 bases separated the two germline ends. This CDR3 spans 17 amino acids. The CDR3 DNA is TGTGCCAGCAGACCACACCGGACAGATCCTAGCACAGATACGCAGTATTTT. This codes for CASRPHRTDPSTDTQYF.